Listed here are 21 T cell receptor beta chains from one sample, sequenced in a study of early T cells in non-severe SARS-CoV-2 infection. TCRdb reprocessed the 5' RACE reads via MiXCR and lists one record per CDR3 protein. The sample lists 74,000 or so distinct CDR3 sequences, about 13% occurring once. Source material: whole blood. Receptors originate from an adult who was a healthcare worker with PCR-confirmed SARS-CoV-2 infection or an uninfected control (not recorded which).

This clonotype has a handful of counts. The chain links TRBV6-2 or TRBV6-3 to TRBJ2-5; D is ambiguous. CDR1 is MNHEY, CDR2 SVGEGT, per germline. The V and J ends lost 6 bases and 0 bases respectively, with 11 bases between them. This CDR3 is built from 14 residues. In DNA, the CDR3 is TGTGCCAGCAGCACCTCTGGTAACCAAGAGACCCAGTACTTC. This translates into CASSTSGNQETQYF.

This clonotype showed up many times. The V and J genes are TRBV7-9 and TRBJ1-2, with a possible D match to TRBD1 (6 bases). This CDR3 has 15 residues. The V end was cut by 4 bases, the J end by 8 bases, with 20 bases between. Germline CDR1 is SEHNR and CDR2 is FQNEAQ (reference sequence). CDR3 in DNA: TGTGCCAGCAGCTCAGCGACAGGTTCTTTGATCGGCTACACCTTC. The encoded protein is CASSSATGSLIGYTF.

Ten or more counts support this clonotype. This chain joins TRBV29-1 and TRBJ2-2; D not certain. V was pared by 0 bases and J by 0 bases, with 11 bases between. The CDR3 totals 16 residues. CDR1 and CDR2 from the germline V gene are SQVTM and ANQGSEA. CDR3 DNA sequence: TGCAGCGTTGAAGATCTGGGCAGAGCGAACACCGGGGAGCTGTTTTTT. It translates to CSVEDLGRANTGELFF.

CDR3 in DNA: TGTGCCAGTAGTACCGTACTAGCTGCAGAGACCCAGTACTTC. Translating gives CASSTVLAAETQYF. The V call is TRBV19, the J call TRBJ2-5; perhaps TRBD2 as D (6 bases). Germline V gene lookup returns CDR1 LNHDA and CDR2 SQIVND (reference sequence). Trimming cost V 4 bases and J 4 bases, with 13 bases left between them. This CDR3 contains 14 residues.

In its sample, this clonotype was seen a few times. DNA of the CDR3: TGTGCCAGCAGCCTAAACTCGCTGGACAGAGAGACCCAGTACTTC. Protein sequence: CASSLNSLDRETQYF. The J gene is TRBJ2-5, the V gene TRBV7-9; possibly TRBD1 for D (6 bases). Germline-derived CDR1 and CDR2 are SEHNR and FQNEAQ (reference sequence). V was shortened by 5 bases and J by 4 bases, with 17 bases between the two germline ends. This CDR3 has 15 residues.

The V gene is TRBV29-1, the J gene TRBJ1-2; 9 positions agree with TRBD1. Trimming removed 6 bases from V and 1 base from J; junction bases left unmatched: 3. Germline V gene sequence: CDR1 SQVTM, CDR2 ANQGSEA. The CDR3 loop spans 13 amino acids. The CDR3 is CSVRTGDNYGYTF. CDR3 DNA sequence: TGCAGCGTCCGGACAGGGGATAACTATGGCTACACCTTC.

The table lists this clonotype with a few counts. The chain joins TRBV21-1 to TRBJ2-1. TRBV21-1 is labeled a pseudogene. The CDR3 sequence is 15 residues long. The DNA of the CDR3 is TGTGCCAGCAGCATGACGGCCGGAATAATGGATGAGCAGTTCTTC. Amino acid sequence: CASSMTAGIMDEQFF.

This clonotype was seen more than once but under ten times. The chain employs TRBV12-3 or TRBV12-4 and TRBJ2-7; 10 bases fit TRBD1. This CDR3 contains 17 residues. The V gene end was trimmed by 4 bases and the J gene end by 2 bases; junction bases not matched to a gene: 11. The CDR3 region has the DNA TGTGCCAGCAGTTCCTCATTGGACAGGGGGAGGACCTACGAGCAGTACTTC. This translates into CASSSSLDRGRTYEQYF.

The V and J genes are TRBV25-1 and TRBJ2-5, with 8 positions matching TRBD1. CDR3 length: 15 amino acids. Trimming cost V 4 bases and J 2 bases; bases outside gene matches: 6. Germline V CDR1 and CDR2: MGHDK, SYGVNS. The CDR3 DNA follows: TGTGCCAGCAGTGCTGCCGGGACAGGACAAGAGACCCAGTACTTC. Its translation: CASSAAGTGQETQYF.

The chain recombines TRBV9 with TRBJ2-6; a possible D gene is TRBD1 (5 bases). CDR1 and CDR2 (germline): SGDLS, YYNGEE. V was pared by 2 bases and J by 0 bases, with 9 bases between. The CDR3 runs to 16 residues. CDR3 protein: CASSVTGSSGANVLTF. The DNA of the CDR3 is TGTGCCAGCAGCGTCACAGGTTCCTCTGGGGCCAACGTCCTGACTTTC.

The V call is TRBV29-1, the J call TRBJ1-1, with TRBD1 matching 8 bases. CDR1 is SQVTM, CDR2 ANQGSEA, per germline. The CDR3 runs 10 residues. V shed 6 bases, J shed 11 bases, and the junction held 5 bases outside the gene matches. The CDR3 DNA reads as TGCAGCGTGCAGGGGGCTGGTGCTTTCTTT. Its translation: CSVQGAGAFF.

The chain has TRBV4-3 and TRBJ2-4; TRBD1 aligns across 8 bases. Germline CDR1 LGHNA, CDR2 YSLEER. The CDR3 has 18 residues. Unmatched junction bases numbered 18, after V lost 5 bases and J lost 6 bases. For the CDR3, the DNA is TGCGCCAGCAGCGGGGTTGTAGCAGGGGGCCTACCATCAAACATTCAGTACTTC. Residues: CASSGVVAGGLPSNIQYF.

This clonotype has ten or more counts. The V gene is TRBV14, the J gene TRBJ2-2; possibly TRBD1 for D (5 bases). V lost 1 base, J lost 0 bases, and 15 bases lay in between. Germline V gene lookup returns CDR1 SGHDN and CDR2 FVKESK. The CDR3 has 18 residues. In nucleotides, the CDR3 is TGTGCCAGCAGCCAAGCCCGATCCAGGGCCGCGAACACCGGGGAGCTGTTTTTT. Its translation is CASSQARSRAANTGELFF.

This clonotype was found many times. The rearrangement joins TRBV27 to TRBJ2-5; D ambiguous. The length of the CDR3 is 13 residues. Germline assignment: CDR1 MNHEY and CDR2 SMNVEV (reference sequence). V lost 5 bases and J 5 bases, leaving 12 bases between the germline ends. This CDR3 reads CASSPQWSETQYF. CDR3 in DNA: TGTGCCAGCAGTCCCCAGTGGTCTGAGACCCAGTACTTC.

This clonotype was recorded a few times. The rearrangement links TRBV7-2 to TRBJ2-7; D not certain. Germline assignment: CDR1 SGHTA and CDR2 FQGNSA. Trimming removed 1 base at V and 3 bases at J, with 13 bases between. This CDR3 is 15 amino acids long. The DNA for the CDR3 is TGTGCCAGCAGCTTAGAAAGGCAGTCCCTCTACGAGCAGTACTTC. Protein: CASSLERQSLYEQYF.

This clonotype was seen a handful of times. The chain is built from TRBV14 and TRBJ2-5, with unresolved D. The V gene lost 2 bases and the J gene lost 2 bases, with 21 bases spanning the gap. Germline-derived CDR1 and CDR2 are SGHDN and FVKESK. The CDR3 extends over 18 amino acids. CDR3 region: CASSQKPRKVAAQETQYF. The DNA for the CDR3 is TGTGCCAGCAGCCAAAAGCCGCGGAAGGTAGCAGCACAAGAGACCCAGTACTTC.

This clonotype has ten or more counts. V gene TRBV7-9 combines with J gene TRBJ1-4; maybe TRBD1 (5 bases). Germline V gene lookup returns CDR1 SEHNR and CDR2 FQNEAQ (reference sequence). The CDR3 is 12 residues long. V gave up 3 bases and J gave up 7 bases, with 6 bases separating them. The CDR3 is CASSLQGEKLFF. The CDR3 DNA reads TGTGCCAGCAGCTTGCAGGGTGAAAAACTGTTTTTT.

This clonotype has at least ten counts. The gene calls are TRBV14 and TRBJ1-6; D is undetermined. The V end was cut by 1 base, the J end by 0 bases, with 4 bases between. The CDR3 loop spans 15 amino acids. Germline V lookup: CDR1 SGHDN, CDR2 FVKESK. The CDR3 sequence is CASSQVSSYNSPLHF. In DNA form, the CDR3 reads TGTGCCAGCAGCCAAGTTAGCTCCTATAATTCACCCCTCCACTTT. Full variable domain (remainder filled in from reference TRBV14 and TRBJ1-6): EAGVTQFPSHSVIEKGQTVTLRCDPISGHDNLYWYRRVMGKEIKFLLHFVKESKQDESGMPNNRFLAERTGGTYSTLKVQPAELEDSGVYFCASSQVSSYNSPLHFGNGTRLTVT.

There are many counts of this clonotype. The chain has TRBV7-2 and TRBJ2-3; D might be TRBD1 (7 bases). This CDR3 is 16 amino acids long. V was shortened by 7 bases and J by 4 bases, with 21 bases between the two germline ends. Germline V lookup: CDR1 SGHTA, CDR2 FQGNSA. CDR3 sequence reads: CASTPVGRGQPDTQYF. The CDR3 coding sequence is TGTGCCAGCACACCTGTGGGGCGGGGACAGCCAGATACGCAGTATTTT.

This clonotype was recorded a few times. The V gene is TRBV28, the J gene TRBJ2-4, with D possibly matching TRBD2 (5 bases). The V end lost 3 bases, the J end lost 8 bases, and 11 bases lay between the germline ends. The CDR3 loop spans 13 amino acids. Germline V gives CDR1 MDHEN, CDR2 SYDVKM. The CDR3 bases are TGTGCCAGCAGTTTTCGCGGGTTGGACATTCAGTACTTC. Its translation: CASSFRGLDIQYF.

This clonotype appeared a few times. The rearrangement joins TRBV6-2 or TRBV6-3 to TRBJ1-4; no clear D gene. Trimming removed 4 bases at V and 6 bases at J, with 12 bases between. The CDR3 is 14 amino acids. Germline V gene data show CDR1 as MNHEY and CDR2 as SVGEGT. CDR3 DNA: TGTGCCAGCAGTTCGGCGGTTTACTATGAAAAACTGTTTTTT. This sequence encodes CASSSAVYYEKLFF.